These T cell receptor beta chains were read from a single sample in a study of spatial heterogeneity in lung cancer. MiXCR, applied by TCRdb to the 5' RACE reads, yields one record per CDR3 protein. Of about 7,000 distinct CDR3 sequences listed, 6% to 7% are singletons. Material: PBMCs, obtained at surgery. Every receptor here comes from a male donor with early-stage non-small cell lung cancer. Both conserved end residues are part of each CDR3. A D gene is named only where the DNA matches it firmly. Some rows mark clone size as missing; the rest say once, few, many or name a class of expanded clone.

D	size	V	J	CDR3	DNA
NA	NA	TRBV6-5	TRBJ2-4	CASSPLAKNIQYF	TGTGCCAGCAGTCCACTAGCCAAAAACATTCAGTACTTC
NA	many	TRBV27	TRBJ1-5	CASSLFGSEQLSNQPQHF	TGTGCCAGCAGTTTATTCGGATCGGAACAGCTTAGCAATCAGCCCCAGCATTTT
NA	many	TRBV20-1	TRBJ1-5	CSANTPTAGPTNQPQHF	TGCAGTGCTAACACCCCAACGGCGGGGCCGACCAATCAGCCCCAGCATTTT
NA	many	TRBV19	TRBJ2-7	CASSMSGNEQYF	TGTGCCAGTAGTATGTCGGGGAACGAGCAGTACTTC
TRBD1	many	TRBV18	TRBJ2-1	CASSPIQGAMANEQFF	TGTGCCAGCTCACCCATACAGGGGGCAATGGCCAATGAGCAGTTCTTC
NA	many	TRBV12-3/TRBV12-4	TRBJ2-4	CASSLGGAKNIQYF	TGTGCCAGCAGTTTAGGGGGAGCCAAAAACATTCAGTACTTC
TRBD2	many	TRBV28	TRBJ2-1	CASSFGGGPYNEQFF	TGTGCCAGCAGTTTTGGGGGAGGGCCCTACAATGAGCAGTTCTTC
NA	many	TRBV10-3	TRBJ2-7	CAISDSYEQYF	TGTGCCATCAGTGATAGCTACGAGCAGTACTTC
NA	NA	TRBV5-1	TRBJ1-4	CVSSLAGAGLSGKLFF	TGCGTCAGCAGCTTGGCCGGCGCAGGTCTAAGCGGGAAACTGTTTTTT
TRBD1	many	TRBV20-1	TRBJ2-3	CSARELGQGAYDTQYF	TGCAGTGCTAGAGAGTTAGGACAGGGGGCGTATGATACGCAGTATTTT
NA	NA	TRBV19	TRBJ1-5	CASSIVGQPQHF	TGTGCCAGTAGTATAGTAGGTCAGCCCCAGCATTTT
TRBD2	many	TRBV7-8	TRBJ2-3	CASSLGAGGRDTQYF	TGTGCCAGCAGCTTAGGAGCGGGAGGGCGGGATACGCAGTATTTT
TRBD1	many	TRBV7-9	TRBJ1-1	CASSAHRGEGTEAFF	TGTGCCAGCAGCGCCCACAGGGGAGAGGGCACTGAAGCTTTCTTT
NA	many	TRBV5-1	TRBJ2-1	CASSLDRVTEQFF	TGCGCCAGCAGCTTGGACAGGGTAACTGAGCAGTTCTTC
NA	few	TRBV6-1	TRBJ2-3	CASSGLAATDTQYF	TGTGCCAGCAGTGGGTTAGCCGCCACAGATACGCAGTATTTT
NA	many	TRBV3-1	TRBJ2-1	CASSPGLPADNEQFF	TGTGCCAGCAGCCCGGGACTCCCAGCCGACAATGAGCAGTTCTTC
NA	many	TRBV6-1	TRBJ1-6	CASRSSVGSSPLHF	TGTGCCAGTCGAAGCTCAGTGGGTAGTTCACCCCTCCACTTT
TRBD2	many	TRBV5-1	TRBJ2-3	CASSLTSGSQDTQYF	TGCGCCAGCAGCTTGACTAGCGGGAGTCAAGATACGCAGTATTTT
NA	many	TRBV7-2	TRBJ1-3	CASSFKGGNTIYF	TGTGCCAGCAGCTTTAAGGGGGGAAACACCATATATTTT
NA	many	TRBV12-3/TRBV12-4	TRBJ1-1	CASSFQGNTEAFF	TGTGCCAGCAGTTTCCAGGGGAACACTGAAGCTTTCTTT
TRBD1	NA	TRBV11-2	TRBJ2-3	CASSLGGAGQGADTQYF	TGTGCCAGCAGCTTAGGGGGAGCAGGACAGGGGGCAGATACGCAGTATTTT
NA	many	TRBV20-1	TRBJ2-2	CSASPPDGHTGELFF	TGCAGTGCTTCACCCCCCGACGGGCACACCGGGGAGCTGTTTTTT
NA	NA	TRBV11-3	TRBJ1-1	CASSLSQNTEAFF	TGTGCCAGCAGCTTGTCCCAGAACACTGAAGCTTTCTTT
TRBD1	many	TRBV5-1	TRBJ2-5	CASSPTTGAQETQYF	TGCGCCAGCAGCCCTACCACAGGGGCCCAAGAGACCCAGTACTTC
NA	many	TRBV19	TRBJ1-2	CASSINLRDNGYTF	TGTGCCAGTAGTATAAATCTTCGGGACAATGGCTACACCTTC
TRBD2	many	TRBV7-2	TRBJ2-1	CASSPTSGTYNEQFF	TGTGCCAGCAGCCCGACTAGCGGGACCTACAATGAGCAGTTCTTC
NA	many	TRBV20-1	TRBJ2-2	CSADPGGVTGELFF	TGCAGTGCCGATCCCGGGGGAGTCACCGGGGAGCTGTTTTTT
NA	many	TRBV12-3/TRBV12-4	TRBJ1-4	CATLRDGHEKLFF	TGTGCCACCCTAAGGGATGGCCATGAAAAACTGTTTTTT
NA	few	TRBV7-9	TRBJ1-3	CASSLAPPSSGNTIYF	TGTGCCAGCAGCTTAGCGCCTCCGAGCTCTGGAAACACCATATATTTT
NA	once	TRBV28	TRBJ2-2	CASSFPPFVSRVGQRTGELFF	TGTGCCAGCAGTTTTCCCCCTTTTGTTTCCCGGGTAGGCCAGAGGACCGGGGAGCTGTTTTTT
NA	many	TRBV5-1	TRBJ2-5	CASSLAGSEETQYF	TGCGCCAGCAGCTTGGCCGGTTCAGAAGAGACCCAGTACTTC
TRBD2	many	TRBV28	TRBJ2-1	CASIGPGLAVNEQFF	TGTGCCAGCATTGGGCCGGGACTAGCGGTCAATGAGCAGTTCTTC
NA	few	TRBV3-1	TRBJ1-3	CASSQASTATGNTIYF	TGTGCCAGCAGCCAAGCGTCAACAGCCACTGGAAACACCATATATTTT
TRBD2	few	TRBV7-2	TRBJ2-3	CASSLVAGASDTQYF	TGTGCCAGCAGCTTAGTTGCGGGAGCTTCAGATACGCAGTATTTT
NA	many	TRBV30	TRBJ2-1	CAWSVLGNSYNEQFF	TGTGCCTGGAGTGTGTTGGGGAACTCCTACAATGAGCAGTTCTTC
TRBD2	NA	TRBV6-5	TRBJ2-3	CASSRALAGGAADTQYF	TGTGCCAGCAGTCGGGCCCTCGCGGGGGGCGCGGCAGATACGCAGTATTTT
NA	many	TRBV5-1	TRBJ2-4	CASSLSTGSANIQYF	TGCGCCAGCAGCTTGAGCACAGGGTCAGCAAACATTCAGTACTTC
NA	many	TRBV10-3	TRBJ1-1	CAISSGAQAAEAFF	TGTGCCATCAGCTCCGGGGCCCAGGCCGCTGAAGCTTTCTTT
NA	many	TRBV28	TRBJ2-3	CASRGPRRENTDTQYF	TGTGCCAGCAGGGGCCCGAGGAGGGAAAACACAGATACGCAGTATTTT
TRBD1	many	TRBV27	TRBJ1-6	CASTKGQSNSPLHF	TGTGCCAGCACCAAGGGACAGTCTAATTCACCCCTCCACTTT
TRBD1	once	TRBV29-1	TRBJ1-5	CSVEVRGGQPQHF	TGCAGCGTTGAAGTCAGGGGGGGCCAGCCCCAGCATTTT
NA	many	TRBV7-9	TRBJ1-2	CASSLRGGYGYTF	TGTGCCAGCAGCTTAAGGGGTGGCTATGGCTACACCTTC
NA	many	TRBV28	TRBJ2-1	CASSFGAPSYNEQFF	TGTGCCAGCAGCTTCGGAGCCCCCTCCTACAATGAGCAGTTCTTC
TRBD2	many	TRBV2	TRBJ2-3	CASSAGTSGPTDTQYF	TGTGCCAGCAGCGCCGGGACTAGCGGACCCACAGATACGCAGTATTTT
NA	many	TRBV12-3/TRBV12-4	TRBJ2-3	CASRNSGSTDTQYF	TGTGCCAGCAGAAATTCGGGTAGCACAGATACGCAGTATTTT
NA	many	TRBV9	TRBJ2-5	CASSVSKGVRSETQYF	TGTGCCAGCAGCGTATCCAAAGGGGTTCGGAGTGAGACCCAGTACTTC
NA	many	TRBV7-2	TRBJ1-5	CASSLVGANQPQHF	TGTGCCAGCAGCTTAGTGGGTGCCAATCAGCCCCAGCATTTT
TRBD1	few	TRBV2	TRBJ2-7	CASSGQGQHYEQYF	TGTGCCAGCAGCGGACAGGGGCAGCACTACGAGCAGTACTTC
NA	many	TRBV3-1	TRBJ2-2	CASSPGAVDTGELFF	TGTGCCAGCAGCCCTGGGGCGGTGGACACCGGGGAGCTGTTTTTT
TRBD2	many	TRBV28	TRBJ2-5	CASSPSRREKETQYF	TGTGCCAGCAGTCCCTCCAGGCGGGAGAAGGAGACCCAGTACTTC
NA	many	TRBV2	TRBJ2-2	CASKGGVSTGELFF	TGTGCCAGCAAGGGCGGGGTTTCCACCGGGGAGCTGTTTTTT